This T cell receptor beta chain was identified in a study of blood T cell repertoires in COVID-19. Per the germline V gene, CDR1 is SGHDT and CDR2 is YYEEEE. Losses at the gene ends were 2 bases for V and 7 bases for J; bases not matched to a gene: 4. The CDR3 totals 15 residues. The table came from immunoSEQ multiplex PCR; TCRdb's copy has only in-frame clones and leaves some out. The sample shows around 200,000 clones, about three quarters of them seen only once. The sequence was collected from a woman at least 80 years old with active or convalescent COVID-19. The chain has TRBV5-6 and TRBJ2-3, with TRBD2 matching over 13 bases. Sequenced sample: peripheral blood. CDR3 sequence: CASSFRLAGGNTQYF. The CDR3, as DNA: TGTGCCAGCAGCTTCCGACTAGCGGGGGGAAATACGCAGTATTTT.